These 8 T cell receptor beta chains were all obtained from the same sample, sequenced in a study of CD8 T cells in ankylosing spondylitis. TCRdb passed the 5' RACE reads through MiXCR, listing each CDR3 protein once. The sample consists of 200,000 to 250,000 distinct CDR3 sequences, 8% to 9% of them appearing once. The sample taken for sequencing was blood, either unsorted or a sorted T cell fraction (not recorded which). These receptors all come from a female donor with ankylosing spondylitis or in good health (not recorded which).

This clonotype was detected ten times or more. The gene calls are TRBV9 and TRBJ2-3, with 8 bases identical to TRBD2. The CDR3 is 15 residues long. V shed 4 bases and J 6 bases; nucleotides not matched to a gene: 10. The germline V gene has CDR1 SGDLS and CDR2 YYNGEE. CDR3 region: CASSRQVSGGDTQYF. The CDR3 DNA follows: TGTGCCAGCAGCCGGCAGGTATCGGGAGGGGATACGCAGTATTTT.

This clonotype appeared many times. The chain couples TRBV28 to TRBJ2-1; 9 bases map to TRBD2. J was trimmed by 10 bases and V by 3 bases; bases with no gene match: 4. This CDR3 spans 13 amino acids. Per germline, CDR1 MDHEN and CDR2 SYDVKM. The CDR3 loop is CASSFLAGYEQFF. Written as DNA, the CDR3 is TGTGCCAGCAGTTTTCTAGCGGGATACGAGCAGTTCTTC.

J is TRBJ2-7 and V is TRBV7-9; weak D call: TRBD1 (6 bases). The CDR3 sequence is 14 residues long. V was trimmed by 3 bases and J by 6 bases, leaving 15 bases between them. Germline CDR1 reads SEHNR; CDR2 reads FQNEAQ (reference sequence). CDR3 protein: CASSFSAGEREQYF. DNA for the CDR3: TGTGCCAGCAGCTTTTCGGCAGGGGAACGCGAGCAGTACTTC.

The sample holds many counts of this clonotype. The gene calls are TRBV29-1 and TRBJ2-3; D is ambiguous. In germline, CDR1 is SQVTM, CDR2 ANQGSEA. The CDR3 spans 14 residues. The V end lost 1 base, the J end lost 3 bases, and 11 bases lay between the germline ends. For the CDR3, the DNA is TGCAGCGTTGAAGGGTGGGGTCGGACAGATACGCAGTATTTT. Residues: CSVEGWGRTDTQYF.

In the case of this clonotype: A much larger clone lies one base from this, so it may be a read error. V gene TRBV5-1 combines with J gene TRBJ2-4; D is uncertain. The length of the CDR3 is 14 residues. The germline V gene encodes CDR1 SGHRS and CDR2 YFSETQ. CDR3: CASSLDNPKNIQCF. The CDR3, as DNA: TGCGCCAGCAGCTTAGACAATCCCAAAAACATTCAGTGCTTC.

The chain uses TRBV29-1 and TRBJ2-7; D gene uncertain. CDR3 length equals 13 residues. CDR1 and CDR2 (germline): SQVTM, ANQGSEA. With 4 bases removed from V and 1 base from J, the gap between germline ends came to 11 bases. CDR3 region: CSVVGQVSYEQYF. The DNA for the CDR3 is TGCAGCGTTGTTGGGCAGGTGTCCTACGAGCAGTACTTC.

This clonotype was seen ten or more times. V gene TRBV3-1 combines with J gene TRBJ1-1; D ambiguous. Germline V gene lookup returns CDR1 LGHDT and CDR2 YNNKEL (reference sequence). Trimming cost V 1 base and J 5 bases, with 5 bases left between them. This CDR3 spans 12 amino acids. This CDR3 reads CASSQVETEAFF. The CDR3 DNA reads as TGTGCCAGCAGCCAAGTTGAGACTGAAGCTTTCTTT.

The sample holds a few counts of this clonotype. This chain uses TRBV6-2 or TRBV6-3 with TRBJ1-5; a weak D match, TRBD1 (5 bases). The CDR3 length is 14 residues. The V and J ends lost 6 bases and 7 bases respectively, with 16 bases between them. Per germline, CDR1 MNHEY and CDR2 SVGEGT. This chain's CDR3 is CASSPDKAWQPQHF. The CDR3 coding sequence is TGTGCCAGCAGCCCGGACAAAGCGTGGCAGCCCCAGCATTTT.